This T cell receptor beta chain is from a study of blood T cell repertoires in COVID-19. V shed 6 bases and J 2 bases; nucleotides not matched to a gene: 10. This CDR3 has 17 residues. Germline V gene data show CDR1 as SNHLY and CDR2 as FYNNEI. Sequencing used immunoSEQ multiplex PCR; TCRdb keeps in-frame clones, though not all of them. The table records around 280,000 clones, 87% of them present only once. The sequence came from a woman aged 40 to 55 who had recovered from COVID-19. Sequenced: PBMCs or T cells enriched from blood (not recorded which). This chain uses TRBV2 with TRBJ2-7; 13 bases fit TRBD2. The CDR3 sequence is CASRGFLGTSGTYEQYF. Written as DNA, the CDR3 is TGTGCCAGCAGAGGTTTCCTCGGGACTAGCGGGACCTACGAGCAGTACTTC.